This record covers a single T cell receptor beta chain. This specimen belongs to a study of cytomegalovirus exposure and HLA in healthy donors. Whole-study context: HLA-typed donors were the source of about 85 million unique TCRs held in an early data release.

PCR primers comprised 60 Vbeta and 13 Jbeta primers. Assay: immunoSEQ multiplex PCR; the TCRdb copy retains only in-frame clones and omits some. The sample has about 100,000 clones, roughly 75% seen once; the top ten hold approximately 4.3%. V lost 4 bases and J 0 bases, leaving 8 bases between the germline ends. The CDR3 covers 14 residues. Germline CDR1 and CDR2: LNHDA and SQIVND (reference sequence). The specimen was PBMCs. This clonotype was sampled from a young woman in good health and CMV-seropositive. This chain uses TRBV19 with TRBJ2-3, with no clear D. The CDR3 DNA is TGTGCCAGTAGTAACGGAGATAGCACAGATACGCAGTATTTT. It specifies CASSNGDSTDTQYF.